This note documents a single TCR beta chain sequence. In the authors' workflow: Nucleated cell counts were estimated from reference gene primer amplification. Method: immunoSEQ multiplex PCR; TCRdb's copy keeps in-frame clones and lacks some. D and trimming come from the DNA, and the V and J calls and clone size come from that table. The sample includes 200,000 to 250,000 clones, 85% to 90% of them seen just once. The data stem from a study of blood T cell repertoires in COVID-19. Background on the study: Some COVID-19 samples were acute and others convalescent; all came from the United States, Italy and Spain. In each case, the material was cDNA or gDNA derived from T cells, B-cell-depleted T cells, or PBMCs.

The CDR3 loop spans 16 amino acids. The germline gives CDR1 SGHRS, CDR2 YFSETQ. J was trimmed by 1 base and V by 5 bases; bases with no gene match: 10. Participants, roughly 18 to 90 years old, spanned under 30 US areas. The J gene is TRBJ1-1, the V gene TRBV5-1; 8 bases are shared with TRBD1. The source of this sequence is a man aged 30 to 39 who had been exposed to COVID-19. The sequenced sample consisted of PBMCs or T cells enriched from blood (not recorded which). The CDR3, as DNA: TGCGCCAGCAGTAACTACGACAGGGGACGGAACACTGAAGCTTTCTTT. Protein: CASSNYDRGRNTEAFF.